The clone carrying this TCR beta chain was observed a few times. CDR1 is SQVTM and CDR2 is ANQGSEA in the germline V gene. The germline V and J ends were trimmed by 4 bases and 0 bases, with 9 bases remaining between them. The CDR3 covers 14 residues. The authors ran a second PCR of about 6 to 11 cycles using a sample-barcoded 5' primer and a J-beta primer mix. TCRdb reprocessed the 5' RACE reads with MiXCR, giving one entry per CDR3 protein. The data contain 1.5 million to 2 million distinct CDR3 sequences, about 39% of them seen just once; the ten biggest clones take up 20% to 25%. This entry is derived from a study of blood T cells in healthy people across ages.

This receptor was obtained from a human donor in good health. Sequencing input: blood. This chain connects TRBV29-1 to TRBJ1-4; D unclear. CDR3 residues: CSVVGIATNEKLFF. As DNA, the CDR3 is TGCAGCGTTGTTGGAATTGCAACTAATGAAAAACTGTTTTTT.